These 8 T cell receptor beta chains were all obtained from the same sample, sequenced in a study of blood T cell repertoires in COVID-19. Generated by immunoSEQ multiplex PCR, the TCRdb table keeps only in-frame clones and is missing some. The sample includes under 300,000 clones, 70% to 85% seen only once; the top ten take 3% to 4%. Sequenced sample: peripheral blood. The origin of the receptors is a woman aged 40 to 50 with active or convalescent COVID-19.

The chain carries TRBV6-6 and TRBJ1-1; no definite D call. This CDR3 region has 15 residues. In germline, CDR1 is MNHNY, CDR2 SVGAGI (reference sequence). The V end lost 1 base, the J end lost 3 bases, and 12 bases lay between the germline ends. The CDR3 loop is CASSYLAGGDTEAFF. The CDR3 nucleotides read TGTGCCAGCAGTTACTTGGCAGGAGGAGACACTGAAGCTTTCTTT.

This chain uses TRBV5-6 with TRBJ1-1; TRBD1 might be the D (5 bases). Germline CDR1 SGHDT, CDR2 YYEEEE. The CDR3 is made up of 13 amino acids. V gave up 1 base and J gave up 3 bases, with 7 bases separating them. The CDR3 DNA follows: TGTGCCAGCAGCTTGTGGGGGGACACTGAAGCTTTCTTT. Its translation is CASSLWGDTEAFF. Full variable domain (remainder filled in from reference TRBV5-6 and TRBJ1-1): DAGVTQSPTHLIKTRGQQVTLRCSPKSGHDTVSWYQQALGQGPQFIFQYYEEEERQRGNFPDRFSGHQFPNYSSELNVNALLLGDSALYLCASSLWGDTEAFFGQGTRLTVV.

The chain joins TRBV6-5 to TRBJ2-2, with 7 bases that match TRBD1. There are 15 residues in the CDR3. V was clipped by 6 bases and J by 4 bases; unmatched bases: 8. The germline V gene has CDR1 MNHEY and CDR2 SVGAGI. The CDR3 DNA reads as TGTGCCAGCAGCCGGACAGGCCAATTCACCGGGGAGCTGTTTTTT. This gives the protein CASSRTGQFTGELFF.

Here the CDR3 DNA reads TGCAGCGATGGGGACAGACGCTATGGCTACACCTTC. Translated: CSDGDRRYGYTF. The V call is TRBV29-1, the J call TRBJ1-2, with 7 bases fitting TRBD1. The CDR3 runs to 12 residues. Per the germline V gene, CDR1 is SQVTM and CDR2 is ANQGSEA. V shed 7 bases, J shed 4 bases, and the junction held 6 bases outside the gene matches.

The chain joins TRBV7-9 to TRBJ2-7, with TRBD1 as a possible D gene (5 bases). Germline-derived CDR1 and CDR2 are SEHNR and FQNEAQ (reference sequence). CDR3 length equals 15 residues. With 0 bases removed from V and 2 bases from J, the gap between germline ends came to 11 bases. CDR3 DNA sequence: TGTGCCAGCAGCTTAGCCAGGGTTGGGCCCTACGAGCAGTACGTC. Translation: CASSLARVGPYEQYV.

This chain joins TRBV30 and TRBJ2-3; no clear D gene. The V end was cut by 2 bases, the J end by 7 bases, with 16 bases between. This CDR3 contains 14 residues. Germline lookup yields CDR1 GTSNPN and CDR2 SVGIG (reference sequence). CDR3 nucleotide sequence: TGTGCCTGGAGTAGAGTAGTGAGGTCAAATACGCAGTATTTT. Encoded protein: CAWSRVVRSNTQYF. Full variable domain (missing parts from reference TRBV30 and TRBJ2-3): SQTIHQWPATLVQPVGSPLSLECTVEGTSNPNLYWYRQAAGRGLQLLFYSVGIGQISSEVPQNLSASRPQDRQFILSSKKLLLSDSGFYLCAWSRVVRSNTQYFGPGTRLTVL.

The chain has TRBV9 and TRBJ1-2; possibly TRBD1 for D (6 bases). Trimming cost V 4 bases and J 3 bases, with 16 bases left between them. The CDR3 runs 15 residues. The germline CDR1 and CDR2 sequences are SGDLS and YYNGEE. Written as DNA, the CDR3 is TGTGCCAGCAGCCCTCCTCGGACAGATCACTATGGCTACACCTTC. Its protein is CASSPPRTDHYGYTF.

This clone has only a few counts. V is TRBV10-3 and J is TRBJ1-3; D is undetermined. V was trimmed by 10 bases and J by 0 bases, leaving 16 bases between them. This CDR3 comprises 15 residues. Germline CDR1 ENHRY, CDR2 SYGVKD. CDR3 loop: CATSNLGSSGNTIYF. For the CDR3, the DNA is TGTGCCACCAGCAACTTGGGGAGCTCTGGAAACACCATATATTTT.